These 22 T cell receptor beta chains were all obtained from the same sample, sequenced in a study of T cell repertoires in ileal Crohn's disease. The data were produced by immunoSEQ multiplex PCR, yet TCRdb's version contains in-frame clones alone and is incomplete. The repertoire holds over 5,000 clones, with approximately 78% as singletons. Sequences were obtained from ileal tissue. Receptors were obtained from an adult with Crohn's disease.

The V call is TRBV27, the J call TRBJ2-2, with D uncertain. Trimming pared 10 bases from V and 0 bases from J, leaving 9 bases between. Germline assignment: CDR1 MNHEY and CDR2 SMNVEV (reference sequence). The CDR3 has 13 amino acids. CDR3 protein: CATQVPNTGELFF. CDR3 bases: TGTGCCACCCAAGTTCCGAACACCGGGGAGCTGTTTTTT.

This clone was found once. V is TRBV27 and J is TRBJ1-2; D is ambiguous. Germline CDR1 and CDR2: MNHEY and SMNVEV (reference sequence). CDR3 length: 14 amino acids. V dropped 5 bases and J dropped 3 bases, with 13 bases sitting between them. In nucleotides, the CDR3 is TGTGCCAGCAGTCCCACCTGGTGGGACTATGGCTACACCTTC. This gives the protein CASSPTWWDYGYTF.

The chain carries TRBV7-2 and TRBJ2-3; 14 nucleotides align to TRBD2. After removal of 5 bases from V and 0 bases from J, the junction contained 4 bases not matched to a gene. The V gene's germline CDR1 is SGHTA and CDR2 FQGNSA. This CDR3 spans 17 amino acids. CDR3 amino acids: CASSRGTSGSSTDTQYF. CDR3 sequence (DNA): TGTGCCAGCAGCCGCGGGACTAGCGGGAGTAGCACAGATACGCAGTATTTT.

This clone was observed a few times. The CDR3 is CASSDRQGAEDTQYF. The CDR3 coding sequence is TGTGCCAGCAGCGACCGACAGGGGGCGGAAGATACGCAGTATTTT. This chain connects TRBV9 to TRBJ2-3; TRBD1 aligns across 10 bases. V was clipped by 3 bases and J by 5 bases; unmatched bases: 6. CDR1 is SGDLS and CDR2 is YYNGEE in the germline V gene. The length of the CDR3 is 15 residues.

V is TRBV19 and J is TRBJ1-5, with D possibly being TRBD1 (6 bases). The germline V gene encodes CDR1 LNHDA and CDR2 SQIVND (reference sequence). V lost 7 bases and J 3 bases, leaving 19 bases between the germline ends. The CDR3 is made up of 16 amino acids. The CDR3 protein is CASTTNHKGDNQPQHF. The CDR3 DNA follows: TGTGCCAGTACCACAAACCATAAGGGGGACAATCAGCCCCAGCATTTT.

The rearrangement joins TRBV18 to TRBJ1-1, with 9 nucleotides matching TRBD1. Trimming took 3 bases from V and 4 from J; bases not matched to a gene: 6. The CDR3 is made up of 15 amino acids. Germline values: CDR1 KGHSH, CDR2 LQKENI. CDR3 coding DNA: TGTGCCAGCTCACCTGGACAGGGGATCCGCACTGAAGCTTTCTTT. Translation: CASSPGQGIRTEAFF.

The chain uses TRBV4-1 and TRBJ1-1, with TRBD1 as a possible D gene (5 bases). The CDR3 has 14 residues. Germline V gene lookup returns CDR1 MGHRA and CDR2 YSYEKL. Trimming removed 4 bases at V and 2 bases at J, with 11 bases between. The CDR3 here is CASSPPGHNTEAFF. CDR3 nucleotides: TGCGCCAGCAGCCCACCGGGGCATAACACTGAAGCTTTCTTT.

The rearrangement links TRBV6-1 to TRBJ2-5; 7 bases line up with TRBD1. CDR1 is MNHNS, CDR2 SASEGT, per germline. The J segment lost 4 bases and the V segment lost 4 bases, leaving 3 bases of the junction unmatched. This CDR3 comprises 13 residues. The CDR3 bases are TGTGCCAGCAGTGGGAACAGGGGAGAGACCCAGTACTTC. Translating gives CASSGNRGETQYF.

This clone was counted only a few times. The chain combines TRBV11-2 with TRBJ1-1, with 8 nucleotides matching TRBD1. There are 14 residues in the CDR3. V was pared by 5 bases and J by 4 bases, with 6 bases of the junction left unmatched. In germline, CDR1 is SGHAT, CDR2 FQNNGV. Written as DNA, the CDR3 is TGTGCCAGCAGCCAAACCGGACAGGGCACTGAAGCTTTCTTT. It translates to CASSQTGQGTEAFF. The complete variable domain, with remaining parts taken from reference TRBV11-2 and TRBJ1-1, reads EAGVAQSPRYKIIEKRQSVAFWCNPISGHATLYWYQQILGQGPKLLIQFQNNGVVDDSQLPKDRFSAERLKGVDSTLKIQPAKLEDSAVYLCASSQTGQGTEAFFGQGTRLTVV.

CDR3 protein: CASKGQVNTEAFF. The DNA of the CDR3 is TGTGCCAGCAAGGGACAGGTGAACACTGAAGCTTTCTTT. V and J are TRBV2 and TRBJ1-1; 8 nucleotides line up with TRBD1. Germline CDR1 and CDR2: SNHLY and FYNNEI. V shed 7 bases, J shed 0 bases, and the junction held 1 base outside the gene matches. The CDR3 length is 13 residues.

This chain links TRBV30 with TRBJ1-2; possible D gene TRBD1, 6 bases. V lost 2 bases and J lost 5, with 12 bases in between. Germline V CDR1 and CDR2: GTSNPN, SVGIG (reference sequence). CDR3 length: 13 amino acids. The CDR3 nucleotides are TGTGCCTGGAGTCCAGGGGTACGGTATGGCTACACCTTC. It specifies CAWSPGVRYGYTF.

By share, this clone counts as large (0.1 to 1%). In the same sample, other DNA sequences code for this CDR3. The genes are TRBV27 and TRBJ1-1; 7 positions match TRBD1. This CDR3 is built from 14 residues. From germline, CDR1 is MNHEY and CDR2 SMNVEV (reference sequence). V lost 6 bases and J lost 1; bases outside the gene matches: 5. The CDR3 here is CASRGGTANTEAFF. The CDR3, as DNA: TGTGCCAGCAGGGGCGGGACAGCGAACACTGAAGCTTTCTTT.

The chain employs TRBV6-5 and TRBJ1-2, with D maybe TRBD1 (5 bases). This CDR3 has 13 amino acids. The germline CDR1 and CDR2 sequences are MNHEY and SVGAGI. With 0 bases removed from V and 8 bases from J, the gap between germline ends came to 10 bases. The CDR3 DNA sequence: TGTGCCAGCAGTTACTCGAGGGGTAGGGGCTACACCTTC. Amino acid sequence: CASSYSRGRGYTF.

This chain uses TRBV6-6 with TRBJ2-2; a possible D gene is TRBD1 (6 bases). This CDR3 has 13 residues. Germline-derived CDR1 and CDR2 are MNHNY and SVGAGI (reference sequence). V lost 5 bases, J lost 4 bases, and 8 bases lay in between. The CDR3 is CASSIGGTGELFF. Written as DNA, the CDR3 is TGTGCCAGCAGTATAGGGGGCACCGGGGAGCTGTTTTTT.

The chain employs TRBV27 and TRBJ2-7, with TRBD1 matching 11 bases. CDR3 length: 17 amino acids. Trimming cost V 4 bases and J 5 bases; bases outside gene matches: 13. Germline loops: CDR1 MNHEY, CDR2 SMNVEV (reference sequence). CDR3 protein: CASSSTSLRDRGDEQYF. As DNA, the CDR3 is TGTGCCAGCAGTTCTACCTCACTCCGGGACAGGGGGGACGAGCAGTACTTC.

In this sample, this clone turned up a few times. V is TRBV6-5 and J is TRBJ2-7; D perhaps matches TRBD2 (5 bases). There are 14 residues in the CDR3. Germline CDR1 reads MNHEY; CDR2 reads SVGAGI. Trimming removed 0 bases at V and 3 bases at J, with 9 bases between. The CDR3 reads CASSYSGLLYEQYF. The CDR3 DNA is TGTGCCAGCAGTTACTCAGGACTTCTCTACGAGCAGTACTTC.

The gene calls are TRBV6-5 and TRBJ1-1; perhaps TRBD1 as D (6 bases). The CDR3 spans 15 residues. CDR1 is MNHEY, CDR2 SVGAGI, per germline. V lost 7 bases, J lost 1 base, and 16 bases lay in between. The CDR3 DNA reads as TGTGCCAGCACTCAGGAGGGGGTGAGGAACACTGAAGCTTTCTTT. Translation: CASTQEGVRNTEAFF.

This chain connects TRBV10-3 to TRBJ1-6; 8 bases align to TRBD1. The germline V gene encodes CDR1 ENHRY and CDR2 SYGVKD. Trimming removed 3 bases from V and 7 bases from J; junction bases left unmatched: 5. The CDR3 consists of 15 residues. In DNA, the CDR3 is TGTGCCATCAGTGACAGGGGGCAAAAGAATTCACCCCTCCACTTT. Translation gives CAISDRGQKNSPLHF.

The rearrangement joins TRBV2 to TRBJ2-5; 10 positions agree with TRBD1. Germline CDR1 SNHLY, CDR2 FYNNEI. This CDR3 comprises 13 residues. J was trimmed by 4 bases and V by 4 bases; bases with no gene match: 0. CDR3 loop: CASSGTGGETQYF. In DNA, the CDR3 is TGTGCCAGCAGTGGGACAGGGGGAGAGACCCAGTACTTC. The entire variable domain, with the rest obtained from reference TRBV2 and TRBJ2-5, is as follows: EPEVTQTPSHQVTQMGQEVILRCVPISNHLYFYWYRQILGQKVEFLVSFYNNEISEKSEIFDDQFSVERPDGSNFTLKIRSTKLEDSAMYFCASSGTGGETQYFGPGTRLLVL.

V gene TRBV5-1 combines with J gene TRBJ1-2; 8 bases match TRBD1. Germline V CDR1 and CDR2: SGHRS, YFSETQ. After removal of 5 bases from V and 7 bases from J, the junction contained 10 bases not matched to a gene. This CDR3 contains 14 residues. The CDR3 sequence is CASRSGQGLSGYTF. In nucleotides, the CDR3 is TGCGCCAGCAGATCCGGACAGGGTCTCTCTGGCTACACCTTC.

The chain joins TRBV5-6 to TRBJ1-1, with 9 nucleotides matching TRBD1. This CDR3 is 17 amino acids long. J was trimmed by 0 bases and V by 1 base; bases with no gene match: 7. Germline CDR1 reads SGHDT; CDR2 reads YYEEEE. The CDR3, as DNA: TGTGCCAGCAGCTTGATCTCCGGGACAGGGTTGAACACTGAAGCTTTCTTT. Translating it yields CASSLISGTGLNTEAFF.

For the CDR3, the DNA is TGTGCCAGCAGCTTTGGAAGGGGAGGCAATGAGCAGTTCTTC. Translated, it gives CASSFGRGGNEQFF. This sequence joins TRBV13 and TRBJ2-1, with TRBD2 as a possible D gene (6 bases). Between the trimmed V and J ends, which lost 3 bases and 6 bases, there was a span of 12 bases. The CDR3 consists of 14 residues. Germline V gene data show CDR1 as PRHDT and CDR2 as FYEKMQ (reference sequence).